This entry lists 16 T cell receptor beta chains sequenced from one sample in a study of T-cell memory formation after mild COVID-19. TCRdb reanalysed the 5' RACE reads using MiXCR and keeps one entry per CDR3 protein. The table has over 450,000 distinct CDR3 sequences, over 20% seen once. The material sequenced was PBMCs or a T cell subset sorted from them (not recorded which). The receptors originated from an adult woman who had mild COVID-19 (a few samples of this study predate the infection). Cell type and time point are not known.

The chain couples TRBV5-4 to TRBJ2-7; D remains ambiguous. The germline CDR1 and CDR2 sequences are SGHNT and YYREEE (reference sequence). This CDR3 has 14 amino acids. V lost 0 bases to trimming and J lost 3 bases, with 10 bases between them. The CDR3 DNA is TGTGCCAGCAGCTTGGGCGGAATACTCTACGAGCAGTACTTC. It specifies CASSLGGILYEQYF.

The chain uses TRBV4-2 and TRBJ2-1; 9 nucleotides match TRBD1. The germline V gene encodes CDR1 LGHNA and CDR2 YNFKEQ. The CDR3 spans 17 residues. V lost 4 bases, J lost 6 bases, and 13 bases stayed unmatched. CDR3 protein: CASSPTSGTGIFNEQFF. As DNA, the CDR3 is TGTGCCAGCAGCCCAACGTCGGGGACAGGGATCTTCAATGAGCAGTTCTTC.

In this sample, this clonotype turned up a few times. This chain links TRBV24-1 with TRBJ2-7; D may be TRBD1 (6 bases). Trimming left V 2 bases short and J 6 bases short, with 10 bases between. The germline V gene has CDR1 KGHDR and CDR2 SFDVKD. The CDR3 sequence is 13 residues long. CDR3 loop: CATSDSTGIEQYF. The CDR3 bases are TGTGCCACCAGTGATTCCACAGGGATCGAGCAGTACTTC.

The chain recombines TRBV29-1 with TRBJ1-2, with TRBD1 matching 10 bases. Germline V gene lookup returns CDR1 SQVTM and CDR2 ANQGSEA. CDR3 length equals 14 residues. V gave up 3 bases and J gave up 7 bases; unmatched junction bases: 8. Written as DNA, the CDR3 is TGCAGCGTTGAGGCTGGACAGGGGGGTCGTGGCTACACCTTC. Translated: CSVEAGQGGRGYTF.

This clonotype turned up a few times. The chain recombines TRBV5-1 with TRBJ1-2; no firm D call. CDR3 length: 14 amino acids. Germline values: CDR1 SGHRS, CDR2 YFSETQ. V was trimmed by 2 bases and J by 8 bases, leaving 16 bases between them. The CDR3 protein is CASSFRDQRGGYTF. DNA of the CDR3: TGCGCCAGCAGCTTCCGGGATCAACGAGGAGGCTACACCTTC.

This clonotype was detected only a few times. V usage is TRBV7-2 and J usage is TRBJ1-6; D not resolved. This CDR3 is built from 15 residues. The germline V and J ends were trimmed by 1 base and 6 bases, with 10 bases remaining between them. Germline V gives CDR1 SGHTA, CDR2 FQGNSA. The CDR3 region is CASSLGQGRNSPLHF. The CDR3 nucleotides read TGTGCCAGCAGCTTAGGCCAAGGGCGTAATTCACCCCTCCACTTT.

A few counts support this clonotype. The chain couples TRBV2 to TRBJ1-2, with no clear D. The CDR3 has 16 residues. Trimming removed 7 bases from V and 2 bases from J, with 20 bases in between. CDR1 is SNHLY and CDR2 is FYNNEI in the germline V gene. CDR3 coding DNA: TGTGCCAGCACTCATACAGTGGATGGCACAAACTATGGCTACACCTTC. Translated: CASTHTVDGTNYGYTF.

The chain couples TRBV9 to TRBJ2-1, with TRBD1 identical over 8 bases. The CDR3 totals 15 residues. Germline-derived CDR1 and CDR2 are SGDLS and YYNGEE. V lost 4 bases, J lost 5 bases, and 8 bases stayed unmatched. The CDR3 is CASSPDRDIDNEQFF. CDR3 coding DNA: TGTGCCAGCAGCCCGGACAGGGACATCGACAATGAGCAGTTCTTC. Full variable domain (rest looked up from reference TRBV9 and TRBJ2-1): DSGVTQTPKHLITATGQRVTLRCSPRSGDLSVYWYQQSLDQGLQFLIQYYNGEERAKGNILERFSAQQFPDLHSELNLSSLELGDSALYFCASSPDRDIDNEQFFGPGTRLTVL.

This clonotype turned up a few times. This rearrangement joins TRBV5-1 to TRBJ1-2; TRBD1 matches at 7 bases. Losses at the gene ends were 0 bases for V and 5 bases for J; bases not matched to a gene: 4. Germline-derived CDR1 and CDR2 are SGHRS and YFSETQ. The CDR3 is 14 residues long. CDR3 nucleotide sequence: TGCGCCAGCAGCTTGGTCCAGGGGGAGTATGGCTACACCTTC. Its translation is CASSLVQGEYGYTF.

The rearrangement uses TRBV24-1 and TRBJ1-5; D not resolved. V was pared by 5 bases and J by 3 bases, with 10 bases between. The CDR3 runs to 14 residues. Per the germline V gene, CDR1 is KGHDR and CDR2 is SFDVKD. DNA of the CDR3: TGTGCCACCAGTGGAGGGCCCTCCAATCAGCCCCAGCATTTT. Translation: CATSGGPSNQPQHF.

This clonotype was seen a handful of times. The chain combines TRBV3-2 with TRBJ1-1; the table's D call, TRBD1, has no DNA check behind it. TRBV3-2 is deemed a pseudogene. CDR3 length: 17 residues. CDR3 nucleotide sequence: TGTGCCAGCGTCGGTTCCTGGGGCAGGTCGAGGAACACTGAAGCTTTCTTT. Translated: CASVGSWGRSRNTEAFF.

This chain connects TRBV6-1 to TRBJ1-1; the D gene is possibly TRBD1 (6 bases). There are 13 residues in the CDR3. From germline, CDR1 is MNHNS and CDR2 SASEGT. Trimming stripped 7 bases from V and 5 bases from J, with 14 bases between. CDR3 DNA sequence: TGTGCCAGCACTACTATAGGGGGGACTGAAGCTTTCTTT. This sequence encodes CASTTIGGTEAFF.

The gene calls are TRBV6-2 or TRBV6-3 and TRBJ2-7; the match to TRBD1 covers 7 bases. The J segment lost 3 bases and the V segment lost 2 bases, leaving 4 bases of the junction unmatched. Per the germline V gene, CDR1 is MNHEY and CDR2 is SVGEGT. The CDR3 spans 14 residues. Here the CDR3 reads CASSYARQGYEQYF. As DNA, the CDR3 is TGTGCCAGCAGTTACGCTCGACAGGGCTACGAGCAGTACTTC.

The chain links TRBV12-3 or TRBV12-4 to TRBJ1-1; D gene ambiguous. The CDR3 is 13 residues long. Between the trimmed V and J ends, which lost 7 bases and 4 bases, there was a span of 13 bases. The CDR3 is CASTSSTATEAFF. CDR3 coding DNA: TGTGCCAGCACCTCATCCACAGCCACTGAAGCTTTCTTT.

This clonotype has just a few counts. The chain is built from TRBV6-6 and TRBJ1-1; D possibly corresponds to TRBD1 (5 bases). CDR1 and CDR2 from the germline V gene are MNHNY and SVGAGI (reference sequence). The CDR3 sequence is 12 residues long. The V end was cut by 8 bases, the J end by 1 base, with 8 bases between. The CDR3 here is CASGRGNTEAFF. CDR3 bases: TGTGCCAGCGGTAGGGGGAACACTGAAGCTTTCTTT.

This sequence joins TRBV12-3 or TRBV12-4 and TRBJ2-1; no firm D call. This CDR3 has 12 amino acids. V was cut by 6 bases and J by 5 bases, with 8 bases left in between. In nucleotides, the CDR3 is TGTGCCAGCAGAGGAAAGGACAATGAGCAGTTCTTC. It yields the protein CASRGKDNEQFF.